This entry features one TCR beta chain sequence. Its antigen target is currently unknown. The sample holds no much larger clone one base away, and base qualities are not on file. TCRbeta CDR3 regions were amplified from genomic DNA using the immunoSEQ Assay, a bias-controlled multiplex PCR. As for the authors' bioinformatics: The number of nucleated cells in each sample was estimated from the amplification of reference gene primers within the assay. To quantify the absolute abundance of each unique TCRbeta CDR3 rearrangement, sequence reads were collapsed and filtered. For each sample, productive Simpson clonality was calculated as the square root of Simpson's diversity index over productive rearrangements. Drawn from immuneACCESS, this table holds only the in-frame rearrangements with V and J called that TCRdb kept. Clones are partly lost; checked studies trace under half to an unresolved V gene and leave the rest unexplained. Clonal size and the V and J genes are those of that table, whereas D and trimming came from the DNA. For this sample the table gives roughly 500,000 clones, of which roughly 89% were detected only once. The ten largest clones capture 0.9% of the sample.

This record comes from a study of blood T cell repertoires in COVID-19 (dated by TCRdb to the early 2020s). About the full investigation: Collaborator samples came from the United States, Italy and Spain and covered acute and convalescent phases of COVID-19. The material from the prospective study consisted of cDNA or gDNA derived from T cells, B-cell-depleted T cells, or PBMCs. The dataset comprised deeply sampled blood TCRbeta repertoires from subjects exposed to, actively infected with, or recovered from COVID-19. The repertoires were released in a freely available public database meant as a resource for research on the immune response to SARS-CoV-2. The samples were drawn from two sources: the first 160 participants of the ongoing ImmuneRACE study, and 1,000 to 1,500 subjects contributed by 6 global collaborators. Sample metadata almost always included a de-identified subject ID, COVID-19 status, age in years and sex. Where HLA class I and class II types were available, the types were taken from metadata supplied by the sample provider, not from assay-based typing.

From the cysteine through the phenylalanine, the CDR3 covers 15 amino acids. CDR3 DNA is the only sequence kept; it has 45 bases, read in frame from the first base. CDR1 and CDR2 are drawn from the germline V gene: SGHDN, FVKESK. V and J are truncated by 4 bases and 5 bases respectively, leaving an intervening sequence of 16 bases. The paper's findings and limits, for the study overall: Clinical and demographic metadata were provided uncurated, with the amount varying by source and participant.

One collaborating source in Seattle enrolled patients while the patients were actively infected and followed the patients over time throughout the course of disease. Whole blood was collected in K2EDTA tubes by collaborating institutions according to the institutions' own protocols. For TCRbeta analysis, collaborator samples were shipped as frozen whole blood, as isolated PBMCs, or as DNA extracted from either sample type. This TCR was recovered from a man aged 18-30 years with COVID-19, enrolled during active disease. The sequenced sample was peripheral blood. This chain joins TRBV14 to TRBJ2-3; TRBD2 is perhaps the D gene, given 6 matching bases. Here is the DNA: TGTGCCAGCAGCCGGCCTCGGGTGGGAGGAGATACGCAGTATTTT. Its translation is CASSRPRVGGDTQYF.